A single T cell receptor beta chain is shown here with its context. PCR used 60 Vbeta primers and 13 Jbeta primers. Profiling relied on immunoSEQ multiplex PCR, and the TCRdb table lists in-frame clones only, not all of them. Of about 43,000 clones listed, roughly 60% are singletons. Germline V lookup: CDR1 SGDLS, CDR2 YYNGEE. The CDR3 runs 15 residues. Trimming removed 0 bases from V and 4 bases from J, with 11 bases in between. This specimen comes from a study of cytomegalovirus exposure and HLA in healthy donors. Study details: There were several hundred genotyped donors. Of these, about 80% fell in the genetic ancestry cluster associated with self-reported Caucasian donors.

The chain employs TRBV9 and TRBJ1-5; TRBD1 might be the D (5 bases). Specimen: PBMCs. This clonotype originated in a human donor in good health. CDR3 residues: CASSVGSGRNQPQHF. In nucleotides, the CDR3 is TGTGCCAGCAGCGTAGGCTCAGGGCGGAATCAGCCCCAGCATTTT.